This T cell receptor beta chain was captured by sequencing in a study of OX40 agonist ivuxolimab in advanced cancers. Study-wide context: Participants, approximately 80% male, averaged approximately 56 years of age, ranging from roughly 23 to 90. Study observations and caveats: Blood T cells, both CD4+ and CD8+, expanded clonally by week 6 at 0.1 to 3.0 mg/kg.

Turning to this clone: As yet, its antigen is unknown.

Trimming pared 4 bases from V and 1 base from J, leaving 17 bases between. This CDR3 region has 16 residues. Germline CDR1 reads GTSNPN; CDR2 reads SVGIG (reference sequence). Patients were ineligible given autoimmune disease history or systemic immunosuppression. Profiling relied on immunoSEQ multiplex PCR, and the TCRdb table lists in-frame clones only, not all of them. The data contain roughly 50,000 clones, 70% to 90% of them singletons. Sequencing used CD4+ or CD8+ T cells sorted from blood, obtained in a trial of the OX40 agonist ivuxolimab. The chain recombines TRBV30 with TRBJ1-3; a possible D gene is TRBD1 (5 bases). This clonotype was obtained from an adult with an advanced solid tumor such as melanoma, head and neck, liver or kidney cancer. The CDR3 loop reads CAWKTYSGSSGNTIYF. In DNA, the CDR3 is TGTGCCTGGAAAACTTACTCAGGGAGTTCTGGAAACACCATATATTTT. Supplemented by reference TRBV30 and TRBJ1-3, the full variable domain reads SQTIHQWPATLVQPVGSPLSLECTVEGTSNPNLYWYRQAAGRGLQLLFYSVGIGQISSEVPQNLSASRPQDRQFILSSKKLLLSDSGFYLCAWKTYSGSSGNTIYFGEGSWLTVV.